This TCR beta chain originates from a study of blood T cell repertoires in COVID-19. On the study more broadly: Collection of acute and convalescent COVID-19 samples took place in the United States, Italy and Spain. The cDNA or gDNA used as material had been derived from T cells, B-cell-depleted T cells, or PBMCs.

How the authors handled the data: By means of reference gene primer amplification, nucleated cell counts were estimated. Here immunoSEQ multiplex PCR was the method, and the copy in TCRdb shows in-frame clones only, minus some. The DNA was the basis for D and trimming; V, J and clone size are from that table. The sample lists approximately 110,000 clones; about 82% were seen once. Germline V lookup: CDR1 ENHRY, CDR2 SYGVKD. The CDR3 covers 18 residues. Trimming took 0 bases from V and 3 from J; bases not matched to a gene: 9. The V gene is TRBV10-3, the J gene TRBJ2-3, with TRBD2 identical over 10 bases. Sequencing was carried out using peripheral blood. The receptor's source is a human donor in a cohort sampled during active COVID-19. CDR3 nucleotide sequence: TGTGCCATCAGTGAGTCGGCTAGCGGGAGAGCTACGACAGATACGCAGTATTTT. As protein: CAISESASGRATTDTQYF.